This TCR beta chain was captured in a study of cytomegalovirus exposure and HLA in healthy donors. Study in general: The approximately 120 validation repertoires were reported in a later analysis to have been generated on the same platform as the approximately 700 first-cohort repertoires.

Clones were sequenced by immunoSEQ multiplex PCR, and TCRdb holds only the in-frame ones, with some missing. The data contain over 85,000 clones, roughly 92% of them singletons. With respect to this clone: Its antigen is unknown.

The CDR3 is 13 residues long. Looked up from germline, CDR1 is SGHVS and CDR2 is FNYEAQ. V lost 3 bases to trimming and J lost 1 base, with 6 bases between them. Overall study results and limits: Across donors, most TCRs were seen rarely, yet some public ones were widespread. First-cohort TCR clusters tended to co-occur in the approximately 110 validation repertoires, a later analysis found. Reportedly, cytomegalovirus status was diagnosed with high sensitivity and specificity.

This rearrangement joins TRBV7-6 to TRBJ1-1, with D possibly TRBD1 on 6 matching bases. This receptor was obtained from a woman in her 30s in good health and CMV-seropositive. The sequenced sample was PBMCs. CDR3 sequence (DNA): TGTGCCAGCAGCTTGGGACAGAACACTGAAGCTTTCTTT. This gives the protein CASSLGQNTEAFF.